The rows below give T cell receptor beta chains drawn from one sample of a study of spatial heterogeneity in lung cancer. MiXCR was run by TCRdb on the 5' RACE reads, yielding one entry per CDR3 protein. The sample contains fewer than 150,000 distinct CDR3 sequences, approximately 11% of which appear only once. The specimen was PBMCs, collected at follow-up. These receptors all stem from a female donor with early-stage non-small cell lung cancer. Both conserved end residues are part of each CDR3. The D gene is left open where the match is weak. For some rows the clone size is stated as once, few or many, or as a class when expanded; others skip it.

D: .; size: .; V: TRBV5-1; J: TRBJ2-7; CDR3: CASSLGEAYEQYF; DNA: TGCGCCAGCAGCTTGGGGGAAGCCTACGAGCAGTACTTC
D: TRBD1; size: .; V: TRBV7-6; J: TRBJ1-4; CDR3: CASSSRGQGTNEKLFF; DNA: TGTGCCAGCAGCTCGCGGGGACAGGGGACTAATGAAAAACTGTTTTTT
D: .; size: .; V: TRBV20-1; J: TRBJ2-3; CDR3: CSALSTDTQYF; DNA: TGCAGTGCTCTGAGCACAGATACGCAGTATTTT
D: TRBD2; size: few; V: TRBV7-8; J: TRBJ2-1; CDR3: CASSATSWSRDEQFF; DNA: TGTGCCAGCAGCGCGACTAGCTGGAGCAGGGATGAGCAGTTCTTC
D: TRBD2; size: .; V: TRBV13; J: TRBJ2-1; CDR3: CASSQLLAGADNEQFF; DNA: TGTGCCAGCAGCCAGCTCCTAGCGGGTGCGGACAATGAGCAGTTCTTC
D: .; size: .; V: TRBV5-1; J: TRBJ2-1; CDR3: CASSLDVQRFDGRRNEQFF; DNA: TGCGCCAGCAGCTTGGACGTCCAACGATTCGACGGCCGGCGAAATGAGCAGTTCTTC
D: .; size: many; V: TRBV12-3/TRBV12-4; J: TRBJ2-1; CDR3: CASSFPVSYNEQFF; DNA: TGTGCCAGCAGTTTCCCAGTCTCCTACAATGAGCAGTTCTTC
D: TRBD1; size: few; V: TRBV27; J: TRBJ1-4; CDR3: CASSDREGEKLFF; DNA: TGTGCCAGCAGCGACAGGGAGGGTGAAAAACTGTTTTTT
D: TRBD1; size: few; V: TRBV27; J: TRBJ2-3; CDR3: CASSDRQGDTQYF; DNA: TGTGCCAGCAGTGACCGACAGGGGGATACGCAGTATTTT
D: .; size: few; V: TRBV9; J: TRBJ2-5; CDR3: CASSGQMETQYF; DNA: TGTGCCAGCAGCGGGCAGATGGAGACCCAGTACTTC
D: .; size: few; V: TRBV7-8; J: TRBJ2-6; CDR3: CASSLRDLGLPHSGANVLTF; DNA: TGTGCCAGCAGCTTAAGGGATCTTGGACTCCCCCACTCTGGGGCCAACGTCCTGACTTTC
D: TRBD1; size: .; V: TRBV28; J: TRBJ1-1; CDR3: CASSIPDRGQAFF; DNA: TGTGCCAGCAGTATCCCGGACAGGGGACAAGCTTTCTTT
D: .; size: few; V: TRBV29-1; J: TRBJ2-1; CDR3: CSAKGERGSYNEQFF; DNA: TGCAGCGCAAAAGGAGAGAGGGGCTCCTACAATGAGCAGTTCTTC
D: TRBD2; size: few; V: TRBV6-4; J: TRBJ2-1; CDR3: CATSSGMSYEQFF; DNA: TGTGCCACCTCTAGCGGGATGAGTTATGAGCAGTTCTTC
D: .; size: few; V: TRBV11-3; J: TRBJ1-1; CDR3: CASSLFERPTEAFF; DNA: TGTGCCAGCAGCTTATTCGAGAGACCCACTGAAGCTTTCTTT
D: TRBD1; size: few; V: TRBV18; J: TRBJ1-5; CDR3: CASSPVLGQADSSNQPQHF; DNA: TGTGCCAGCTCACCAGTCTTGGGACAGGCGGACTCTAGCAATCAGCCCCAGCATTTT
D: TRBD2; size: many; V: TRBV28; J: TRBJ2-4; CDR3: CASSLAAGSGIQYF; DNA: TGTGCCAGCAGTTTAGCAGCGGGAAGCGGCATTCAGTACTTC
D: .; size: few; V: TRBV2; J: TRBJ2-7; CDR3: CASSDVSGGSYEQYF; DNA: TGTGCCAGCAGTGATGTCTCCGGGGGCTCCTACGAGCAGTACTTC
D: .; size: .; V: TRBV11-3; J: TRBJ1-1; CDR3: CASSLRAWTEAFFGQGRAWTEAFF; DNA: .
D: .; size: .; V: TRBV6-2/TRBV6-3; J: TRBJ2-2; CDR3: CASSNPLWTVNTGELFF; DNA: TGTGCCAGCAGTAACCCCCTTTGGACAGTTAACACCGGGGAGCTGTTTTTT
D: .; size: few; V: TRBV5-1; J: TRBJ2-5; CDR3: CASSFDETQYF; DNA: TGCGCCAGCAGCTTTGATGAGACCCAGTACTTC
D: .; size: few; V: TRBV20-1; J: TRBJ2-1; CDR3: CSGETINNEQFF; DNA: TGCAGTGGAGAGACTATAAACAATGAGCAGTTCTTC
D: .; size: few; V: TRBV5-4; J: TRBJ1-1; CDR3: CASRPNIGQNTEAFF; DNA: TGTGCCAGCAGGCCGAACATAGGGCAGAACACTGAAGCTTTCTTT
D: .; size: .; V: TRBV9; J: TRBJ2-5; CDR3: CASSPSGSRFGYQETQYF; DNA: TGTGCCAGCAGCCCGAGCGGATCTAGGTTCGGGTACCAAGAGACCCAGTACTTC
D: .; size: few; V: TRBV7-9; J: TRBJ2-3; CDR3: CASARDTDTQYF; DNA: TGTGCCAGCGCGCGGGACACAGATACGCAGTATTTT
D: TRBD1; size: .; V: TRBV10-3; J: TRBJ1-4; CDR3: CAISSSGTGGLTNEKLFF; DNA: TGTGCCATCAGCTCGTCCGGGACAGGGGGGCTGACTAATGAAAAACTGTTTTTT
D: .; size: .; V: TRBV5-1; J: TRBJ1-5; CDR3: CASSLELGSQPQHF; DNA: TGCGCCAGCAGCTTGGAATTGGGGAGCCAGCCCCAGCATTTT
D: TRBD2; size: few; V: TRBV12-3/TRBV12-4; J: TRBJ2-3; CDR3: CASTLLAGGSDTQYF; DNA: TGTGCCAGCACCTTACTAGCGGGAGGATCAGATACGCAGTATTTT
D: .; size: .; V: TRBV7-9; J: TRBJ2-1; CDR3: CASSLWAGALHEQFF; DNA: TGTGCCAGCAGCTTATGGGCGGGGGCCCTACATGAGCAGTTCTTC
D: .; size: .; V: TRBV3-1; J: TRBJ1-2; CDR3: CASSHIGQLYGYTF; DNA: TGTGCCAGCAGCCATATCGGACAGCTCTATGGCTACACCTTC
D: .; size: .; V: TRBV7-3; J: TRBJ2-1; CDR3: CASSLTRAREQFF; DNA: TGTGCCAGCAGCTTAACTCGGGCTCGCGAGCAGTTCTTC
D: .; size: .; V: TRBV30; J: TRBJ2-1; CDR3: CAWRPYNEQFF; DNA: TGTGCCTGGAGACCCTACAATGAGCAGTTCTTC
D: .; size: .; V: TRBV24-1; J: TRBJ1-5; CDR3: CATSDYRDGQPQHF; DNA: TGTGCCACCAGTGATTATAGGGATGGGCAGCCCCAGCATTTT
D: .; size: many; V: TRBV11-2; J: TRBJ1-5; CDR3: CASSWRGNQPQHF; DNA: TGTGCCAGCAGCTGGAGGGGAAATCAGCCCCAGCATTTT
D: TRBD2; size: .; V: TRBV2; J: TRBJ2-3; CDR3: CASSEVKREGRGDTQYF; DNA: TGTGCCAGCAGTGAGGTCAAGCGGGAGGGCCGGGGAGATACGCAGTATTTT
D: .; size: many; V: TRBV4-2; J: TRBJ1-1; CDR3: CASSHSTQSNTEAFF; DNA: TGTGCCAGCAGCCACAGCACGCAATCGAACACTGAAGCTTTCTTT
D: TRBD1; size: many; V: TRBV7-7; J: TRBJ2-5; CDR3: CASSLKDRGEETQYF; DNA: TGTGCTAGCAGCTTAAAGGACAGGGGAGAAGAGACCCAGTACTTC
D: TRBD1; size: many; V: TRBV3-1; J: TRBJ2-7; CDR3: CASSQQGAFYEQYF; DNA: TGTGCCAGCAGCCAACAGGGGGCTTTCTACGAGCAGTACTTC
D: TRBD2; size: .; V: TRBV2; J: TRBJ2-1; CDR3: CASSVTTPGLAGGSSYNEQFF; DNA: TGTGCCAGCAGTGTCACAACTCCGGGACTAGCGGGAGGGAGCTCCTACAATGAGCAGTTCTTC
D: .; size: few; V: TRBV12-3/TRBV12-4; J: TRBJ1-2; CDR3: CASTITSRGGGYTF; DNA: TGTGCCAGCACCATAACGTCCAGAGGGGGAGGCTACACCTTC
D: TRBD2; size: few; V: TRBV7-2; J: TRBJ2-3; CDR3: CASSLRTSGSFGTDTQYF; DNA: TGTGCCAGCAGCTTAAGGACTAGCGGGAGTTTTGGTACAGATACGCAGTATTTT
D: .; size: many; V: TRBV7-2; J: TRBJ1-5; CDR3: CASSLDVRQPQHF; DNA: TGTGCCAGCAGCTTAGATGTGCGACAGCCCCAGCATTTT
D: TRBD1; size: many; V: TRBV28; J: TRBJ1-4; CDR3: CASRGQGIEKLFF; DNA: TGTGCCAGCAGAGGACAGGGGATTGAAAAACTGTTTTTT
D: .; size: .; V: TRBV5-1; J: TRBJ2-1; CDR3: CASSLGLEYNEQFF; DNA: TGCGCCAGCAGCTTGGGACTAGAGTACAATGAGCAGTTCTTC
D: TRBD2; size: .; V: TRBV11-3; J: TRBJ2-5; CDR3: CASSLGSSGSQETQYF; DNA: TGTGCCAGCAGCTTGGGTAGTAGCGGGAGTCAAGAGACCCAGTACTTC
D: .; size: .; V: TRBV28; J: TRBJ2-7; CDR3: CASSSIRKQYF; DNA: TGTGCCAGCAGTTCCATTCGCAAGCAGTACTTC
D: TRBD2; size: many; V: TRBV11-2; J: TRBJ2-5; CDR3: CASSLLVSGKYQETQYF; DNA: TGTGCCAGCAGCTTATTGGTTAGCGGGAAGTACCAAGAGACCCAGTACTTC
D: TRBD2; size: many; V: TRBV6-2/TRBV6-3; J: TRBJ2-3; CDR3: CASKPGLAKTDTQYF; DNA: TGTGCCAGCAAACCGGGACTAGCGAAAACAGATACGCAGTATTTT
D: TRBD2; size: .; V: TRBV12-3/TRBV12-4; J: TRBJ2-5; CDR3: CASRTSGRMETQYF; DNA: TGTGCCAGCCGTACTAGCGGGAGAATGGAGACCCAGTACTTC
D: .; size: many; V: TRBV7-9; J: TRBJ2-3; CDR3: CASSVDRDTQYF; DNA: TGTGCCAGCAGCGTAGACCGGGATACGCAGTATTTT
D: TRBD2; size: few; V: TRBV27; J: TRBJ2-7; CDR3: CASSFRPAGMYEQYF; DNA: TGTGCCAGCAGTTTCCGGCCAGCGGGAATGTACGAGCAGTACTTC
D: .; size: many; V: TRBV7-2; J: TRBJ2-7; CDR3: CASSLNPGIHEQYF; DNA: TGTGCCAGCAGCTTAAATCCAGGGATCCACGAGCAGTACTTC
D: TRBD1; size: many; V: TRBV7-8; J: TRBJ2-3; CDR3: CASSFDDRDRDTDTQYF; DNA: TGTGCCAGCAGCTTCGACGACCGGGACAGGGATACAGATACGCAGTATTTT
D: TRBD2; size: many; V: TRBV28; J: TRBJ2-1; CDR3: CASSLSSSGRTVEQFF; DNA: TGTGCCAGCAGTTTATCGTCTAGCGGGAGGACGGTTGAGCAGTTCTTC
D: TRBD1; size: .; V: TRBV29-1; J: TRBJ2-5; CDR3: CSVESGQSNQYF; DNA: TGCAGCGTTGAATCGGGACAGTCTAATCAGTACTTC